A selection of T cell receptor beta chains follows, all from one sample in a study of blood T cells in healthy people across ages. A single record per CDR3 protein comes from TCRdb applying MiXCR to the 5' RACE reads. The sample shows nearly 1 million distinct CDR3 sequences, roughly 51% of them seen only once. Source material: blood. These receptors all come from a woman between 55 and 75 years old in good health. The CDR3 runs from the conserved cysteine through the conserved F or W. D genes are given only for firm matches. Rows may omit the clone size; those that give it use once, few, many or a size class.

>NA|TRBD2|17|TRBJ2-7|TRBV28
TGTGCCAGCACCCCATTTGGGCTAGCGGAGAGCTCCTACGAGCAGTACTTC
CASTPFGLAESSYEQYF
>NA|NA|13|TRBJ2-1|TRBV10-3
TGTGCCATCAGTGGTTATGAAGGCCATGAGCAGTTCTTC
CAISGYEGHEQFF
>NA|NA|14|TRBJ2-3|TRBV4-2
TGTGCCAGCAGCCAAGTGGAGGGTGCAGATACGCAGTATTTT
CASSQVEGADTQYF
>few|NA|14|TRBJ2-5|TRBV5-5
TGTGCCAGCAGCTTGATTACAGGGACGCCGGAGCAGTACTTC
CASSLITGTPEQYF
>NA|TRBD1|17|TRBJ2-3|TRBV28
TGTGCCAGCAGTCCCGGGACAGGGAAAGGGAAAGGGGATACGCAGTATTTT
CASSPGTGKGKGDTQYF
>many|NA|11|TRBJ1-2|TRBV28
TGTGCCAGCAGCGTGTGGTATGGCTACACCTTC
CASSVWYGYTF
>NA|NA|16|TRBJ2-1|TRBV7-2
TGTGCCAGCAGCGCCCCAATACAGGGACCCTACAATGAGCAGTTCTTC
CASSAPIQGPYNEQFF
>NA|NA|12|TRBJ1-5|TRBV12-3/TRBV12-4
TGTGCCAGCAGGAGATCGAGCAGGCTGAAGCATTTT
CASRRSSRLKHF
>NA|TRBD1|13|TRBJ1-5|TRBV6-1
TGTGCCAGCAGAATGACAGGGGGATCGCCCCAGCATTTT
CASRMTGGSPQHF
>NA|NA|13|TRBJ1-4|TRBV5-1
TGCGCCAGCCGCCGGGACGGTAATGAAAAACTGTTTTTT
CASRRDGNEKLFF
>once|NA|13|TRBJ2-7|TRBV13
TGTGCCAGCAGCGCGGACGGAAACTACGAGCAGGACTTC
CASSADGNYEQDF
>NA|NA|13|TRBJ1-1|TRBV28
TGTGCCAGCAGTTTATATCAGGGACGCGAAGCTTTCTTT
CASSLYQGREAFF
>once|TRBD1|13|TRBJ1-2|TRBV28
TGTGCCAGCAGGTCATCCGGGACAGGTGGCTACACCTTC
CASRSSGTGGYTF
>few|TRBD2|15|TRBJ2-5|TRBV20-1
TGCAGTGCACTGAGCGGGGGCCCCTTCCAAGAGACCCAGTACTTC
CSALSGGPFQETQYF
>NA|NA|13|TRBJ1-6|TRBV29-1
TGCAGCGTTGGTGCAGGGAAGAATTCACCCCTCCACTTT
CSVGAGKNSPLHF
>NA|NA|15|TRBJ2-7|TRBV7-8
TGTGCCAGCAGCTTAGAAGGCAGGGGGGTTCCAGTGCAGTACTTC
CASSLEGRGVPVQYF
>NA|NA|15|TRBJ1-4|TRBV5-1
TGCGCCAGCTGCAGACAGCTAGCAACTAATGAAAAACTGTTTTTT
CASCRQLATNEKLFF
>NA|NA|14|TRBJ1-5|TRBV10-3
TGTGCCATCAGGGGGGTGGGGGACAATCAGCCCCAGCATTTT
CAIRGVGDNQPQHF
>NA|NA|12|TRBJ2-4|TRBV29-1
TGCAGCGTGATGCTAGCCAAAAACATTCAGTACTTC
CSVMLAKNIQYF
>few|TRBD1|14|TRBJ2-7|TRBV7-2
TGTGCCAGCAGCCGGGGACAGGTGTTACACGAGCAGTACTTC
CASSRGQVLHEQYF
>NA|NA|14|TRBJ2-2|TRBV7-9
TGTGCCAGCGGAGAGGAGGCGGTGACCGGGGAGCTGTTTTTT
CASGEEAVTGELFF
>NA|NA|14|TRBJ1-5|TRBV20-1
TGCAGTGCTAGAGTGGCCAGTTCAAATCAGCCCCAGCATTTT
CSARVASSNQPQHF
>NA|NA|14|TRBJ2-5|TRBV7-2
TGTGCCAGCAGCTTAATGGGACAAGAAGAGACCCAGTACTTC
CASSLMGQEETQYF
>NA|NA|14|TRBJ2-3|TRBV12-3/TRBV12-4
TGTGCCAGCAGTTTCATAGGAAGCGCAGATACGCAATATTTT
CASSFIGSADTQYF
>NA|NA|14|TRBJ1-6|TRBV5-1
TGCGCCAGCAGCTTGGAATACGGATCTTCACCCCTCCACTTT
CASSLEYGSSPLHF
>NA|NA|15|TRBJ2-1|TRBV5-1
TGCGCCAGCAGCTTGGTTAGTGGGGCCCACAATGAGCAGTTCTTC
CASSLVSGAHNEQFF
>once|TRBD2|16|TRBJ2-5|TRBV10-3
TGTGCCATCAGTGAGCCCAGACTAGCTAGTTCCGATGAGCAGTACTTC
CAISEPRLASSDEQYF
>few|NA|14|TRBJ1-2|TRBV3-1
TGTGCCAGCAGCCAGAGGGCTAACAACTATGGCTACACCTTC
CASSQRANNYGYTF
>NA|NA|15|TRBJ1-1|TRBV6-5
TGTGCCAGCAGTCCGGGCTCCGTCCATAGCACTGAAGCTTTCTTT
CASSPGSVHSTEAFF
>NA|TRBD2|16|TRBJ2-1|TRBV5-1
TGCGCCAGCAGCGCCTCGTCTAGCGGGAGTAGGCATGGGCAGTTCTTC
CASSASSSGSRHGQFF
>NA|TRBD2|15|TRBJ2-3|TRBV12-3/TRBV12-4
TGTGCCAGCAATCCTAGAGCGGGAGCTACAGATACGCAGTATTTT
CASNPRAGATDTQYF
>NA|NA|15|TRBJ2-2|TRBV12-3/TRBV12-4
TGTGCCAGCAGTTTAGGGGACTCACCTACCGGGGAGCTGTTTTTT
CASSLGDSPTGELFF
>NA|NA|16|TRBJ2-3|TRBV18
TGTGCCAGCTCACCGCATGTGGGAGTGAGCACAGATACGCAGTATTTT
CASSPHVGVSTDTQYF
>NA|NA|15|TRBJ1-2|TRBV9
TGTGCCAGCAGCGCTTGGGGACGTCCTAACTATGGCTACACCTTC
CASSAWGRPNYGYTF
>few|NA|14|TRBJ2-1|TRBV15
TGTGCCACCAGCAGGAAGGGCAGTCGCAATGAGCAGTTCTTC
CATSRKGSRNEQFF
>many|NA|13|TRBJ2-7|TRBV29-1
TGCAGCGTTGTGGGGGGGCTGCCCTACGAGCAGTACTTC
CSVVGGLPYEQYF